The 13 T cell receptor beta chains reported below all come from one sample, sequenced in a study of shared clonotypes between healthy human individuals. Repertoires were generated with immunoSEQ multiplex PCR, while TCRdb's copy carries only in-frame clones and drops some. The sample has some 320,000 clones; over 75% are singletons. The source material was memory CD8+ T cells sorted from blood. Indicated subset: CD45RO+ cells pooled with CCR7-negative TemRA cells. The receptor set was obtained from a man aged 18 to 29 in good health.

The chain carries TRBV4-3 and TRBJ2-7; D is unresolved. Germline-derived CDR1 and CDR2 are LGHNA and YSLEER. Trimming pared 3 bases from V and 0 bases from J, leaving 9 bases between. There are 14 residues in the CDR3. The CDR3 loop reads CASSQVDGSYEQYF. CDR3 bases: TGCGCCAGCAGCCAGGTCGACGGCTCCTACGAGCAGTACTTC.

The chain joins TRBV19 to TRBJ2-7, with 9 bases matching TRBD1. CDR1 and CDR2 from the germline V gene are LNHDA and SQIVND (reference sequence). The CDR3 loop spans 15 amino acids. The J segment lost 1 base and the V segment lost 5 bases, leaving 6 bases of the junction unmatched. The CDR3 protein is CASSSGTGISYEQYF. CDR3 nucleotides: TGTGCCAGTAGTTCCGGGACAGGGATATCCTACGAGCAGTACTTC. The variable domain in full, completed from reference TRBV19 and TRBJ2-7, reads DGGITQSPKYLFRKEGQNVTLSCEQNLNHDAMYWYRQDPGQGLRLIYYSQIVNDFQKGDIAEGYSVSREKKESFPLTVTSAQKNPTAFYLCASSSGTGISYEQYFGPGTRLTVT.

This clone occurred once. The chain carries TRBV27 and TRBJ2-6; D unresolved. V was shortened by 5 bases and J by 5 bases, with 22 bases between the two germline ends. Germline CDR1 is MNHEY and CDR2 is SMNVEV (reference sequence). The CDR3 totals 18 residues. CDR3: CASSICYWLQSRANVLTF. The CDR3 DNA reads TGTGCCAGCAGTATATGCTACTGGCTACAAAGTCGGGCCAACGTCCTGACTTTC.

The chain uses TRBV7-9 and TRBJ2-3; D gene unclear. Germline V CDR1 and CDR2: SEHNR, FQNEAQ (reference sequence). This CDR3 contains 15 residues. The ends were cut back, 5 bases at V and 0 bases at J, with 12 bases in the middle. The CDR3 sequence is CASSLQTSSTDTQYF. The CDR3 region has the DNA TGTGCCAGCAGCCTTCAGACTTCTAGCACAGATACGCAGTATTTT.

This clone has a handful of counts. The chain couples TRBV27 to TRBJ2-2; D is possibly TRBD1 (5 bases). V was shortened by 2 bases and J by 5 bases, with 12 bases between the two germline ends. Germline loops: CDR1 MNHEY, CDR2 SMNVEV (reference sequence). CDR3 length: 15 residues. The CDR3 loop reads CASSLRGMGTGELFF. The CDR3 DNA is TGTGCCAGCAGTTTAAGGGGCATGGGGACCGGGGAGCTGTTTTTT.

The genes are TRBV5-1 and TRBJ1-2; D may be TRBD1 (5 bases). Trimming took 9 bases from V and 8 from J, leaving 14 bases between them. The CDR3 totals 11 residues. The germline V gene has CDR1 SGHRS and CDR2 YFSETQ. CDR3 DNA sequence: TGCGCCATCCAGCAGGGTGGGGGCTACACCTTC. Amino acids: CAIQQGGGYTF.

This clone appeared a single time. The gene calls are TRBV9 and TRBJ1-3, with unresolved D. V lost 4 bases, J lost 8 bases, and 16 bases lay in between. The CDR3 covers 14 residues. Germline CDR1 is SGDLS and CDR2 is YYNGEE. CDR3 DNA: TGTGCCAGCAGCCCCCGGATAGCGCCGGACACCATATATTTT. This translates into CASSPRIAPDTIYF.

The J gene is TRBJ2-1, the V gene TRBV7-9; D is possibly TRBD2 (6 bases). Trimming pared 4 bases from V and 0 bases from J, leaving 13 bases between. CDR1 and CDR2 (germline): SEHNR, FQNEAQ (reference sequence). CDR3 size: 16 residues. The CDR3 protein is CASSSISGISYNEQFF. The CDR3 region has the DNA TGTGCCAGCAGCTCGATTAGCGGTATCTCCTACAATGAGCAGTTCTTC.

The CDR3 coding sequence is TGTGCCAGTAGTATATGGGGGGTCTATGAGCAGTTCTTC. It specifies CASSIWGVYEQFF. V usage is TRBV19 and J usage is TRBJ2-1; maybe TRBD2 (6 bases). Trimming took off 2 bases at V and 8 bases at J, with 10 bases between the two ends. The germline V gene encodes CDR1 LNHDA and CDR2 SQIVND (reference sequence). CDR3 length: 13 amino acids.

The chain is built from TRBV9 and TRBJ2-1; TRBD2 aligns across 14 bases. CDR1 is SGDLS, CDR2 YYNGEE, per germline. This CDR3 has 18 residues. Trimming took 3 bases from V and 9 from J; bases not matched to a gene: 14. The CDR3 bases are TGTGCCAGCAGCGGACTAATGGGACTAGCGGGGGAGCGGGTTGAGCAGTTCTTC. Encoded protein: CASSGLMGLAGERVEQFF.

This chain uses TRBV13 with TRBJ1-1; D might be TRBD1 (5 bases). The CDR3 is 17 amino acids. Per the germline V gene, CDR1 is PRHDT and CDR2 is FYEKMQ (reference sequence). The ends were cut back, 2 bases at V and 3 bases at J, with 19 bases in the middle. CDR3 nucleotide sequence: TGTGCCAGCAGCTTAAATAAGTGGAGAACAGGATACACTGAAGCTTTCTTT. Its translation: CASSLNKWRTGYTEAFF.

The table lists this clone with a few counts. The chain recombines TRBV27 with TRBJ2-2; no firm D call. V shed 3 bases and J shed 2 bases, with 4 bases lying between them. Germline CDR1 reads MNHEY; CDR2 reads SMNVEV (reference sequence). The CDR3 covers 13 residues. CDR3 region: CASSFHNTGELFF. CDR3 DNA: TGTGCCAGCAGTTTCCATAACACCGGGGAGCTGTTTTTT.

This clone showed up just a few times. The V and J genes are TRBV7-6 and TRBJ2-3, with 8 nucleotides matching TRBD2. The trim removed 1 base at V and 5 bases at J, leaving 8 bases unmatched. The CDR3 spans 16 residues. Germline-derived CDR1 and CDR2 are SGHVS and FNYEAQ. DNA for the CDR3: TGTGCCAGCAGCTTAGGTGGCGGGAGGCCAATAGATACGCAGTATTTT. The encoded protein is CASSLGGGRPIDTQYF.